This T cell receptor (beta chain) was sequenced for a study of CD8 T cells in ankylosing spondylitis. This CDR3 has 17 residues. The ends lost 5 bases at V and 0 bases at J; junction bases unmatched: 9. From germline, CDR1 is SEHNR and CDR2 FQNEAQ (reference sequence). TCRdb ran MiXCR on the 5' RACE reads and lists one entry per CDR3 protein. The table lists about 200,000 distinct CDR3 sequences, 13% of them singletons. Material: blood, either unsorted or a sorted T cell fraction (not recorded which). The sequence came from a male donor with ankylosing spondylitis or in good health (not recorded which). The J gene is TRBJ2-4, the V gene TRBV7-9; 8 positions match TRBD1. CDR3 sequence: CASSRYSGGAAKNIQYF. The CDR3 coding sequence is TGTGCCAGCAGCCGATATTCAGGGGGCGCAGCCAAAAACATTCAGTACTTC.